The 26 T cell receptor beta chains below all came from one sample that was sequenced in a study of blood T cells in healthy people across ages. Through a sample-barcoded 5' primer and a J-beta primer mix, a second PCR was run for roughly 6 to 11 cycles. TCRdb itself ran the 5' RACE reads through MiXCR, one entry per CDR3 protein. The table shows roughly 1,800,000 distinct CDR3 sequences, with around 48% occurring only once. The specimen was blood. The receptors originated from a woman in her 40s in good health.

V gene TRBV7-3 combines with J gene TRBJ2-6; TRBD1 agrees at 8 bases. Germline assignment: CDR1 SGHTA and CDR2 FQGTGA. Trimming at V came to 5 bases and at J to 8 bases, leaving 26 bases not matched to a gene. This CDR3 is 21 amino acids long. The CDR3: CASSRAGQGGTQSWVTNVLTF. In nucleotides, the CDR3 is TGTGCCAGCAGCCGCGCCGGACAGGGAGGAACACAATCCTGGGTAACCAACGTCCTGACTTTC. Complete variable domain (other parts from reference TRBV7-3 and TRBJ2-6): GAGVSQTPSNKVTEKGKYVELRCDPISGHTALYWYRQSLGQGPEFLIYFQGTGAADDSGLPNDRFFAVRPEGSVSTLKIQRTERGDSAVYLCASSRAGQGGTQSWVTNVLTFGAGSRLTVL.

The chain recombines TRBV9 with TRBJ1-2, with 10 bases aligning to TRBD1. The V gene's germline CDR1 is SGDLS and CDR2 YYNGEE. The V segment lost 3 bases and the J segment 5 bases; nucleotides outside the gene matches: 7. The CDR3 is 15 amino acids. CDR3 amino acids: CASSAAGTGVYGYTF. The DNA of the CDR3 is TGTGCCAGCAGCGCCGCCGGGACAGGGGTGTATGGCTACACCTTC.

This chain uses TRBV11-2 with TRBJ2-7; D may correspond to TRBD1 or TRBD2 (5 bases each). Between the trimmed V and J ends, which lost 5 bases and 12 bases, there was a span of 17 bases. This CDR3 region has 12 residues. The germline CDR1 and CDR2 sequences are SGHAT and FQNNGV. CDR3 in amino acids: CASSPGTPRRYF. The CDR3 coding sequence is TGTGCCAGCAGCCCAGGGACGCCACGGAGGTACTTC.

This sequence joins TRBV20-1 and TRBJ2-4; D assignment may be TRBD1 or TRBD2 (5 bases each). The germline V gene encodes CDR1 DFQATT and CDR2 SNEGSKA (reference sequence). The CDR3 length is 13 residues. V was cut by 2 bases and J by 13 bases, with 18 bases left in between. This CDR3 is CSARPAGTNEQYF. The CDR3 DNA reads TGCAGTGCTAGACCGGCAGGGACCAATGAGCAGTACTTC.

This clonotype occurred a few times. The J gene is TRBJ2-1, the V gene TRBV20-1; 8 nucleotides agree with TRBD2. The CDR3 runs 15 residues. CDR1 DFQATT and CDR2 SNEGSKA come from the germline V gene (reference sequence). V lost 6 bases to trimming and J lost 1 base; unmatched junction nucleotides: 8. The CDR3 reads CSAPAAGGSYNEQFF. CDR3 bases: TGCAGTGCACCGGCGGCGGGGGGTTCCTACAATGAGCAGTTCTTC.

This sequence joins TRBV27 and TRBJ1-2; 12 positions match TRBD1. J was trimmed by 4 bases and V by 6 bases; bases with no gene match: 9. Germline CDR1 is MNHEY and CDR2 is SMNVEV (reference sequence). CDR3 length: 16 amino acids. The CDR3 is CASRGTGGGQGYGYTF. The DNA of the CDR3 is TGTGCCAGCAGGGGGACAGGGGGCGGTCAGGGCTATGGCTACACCTTC.

The table lists this clonotype with a count of one. The chain joins TRBV6-5 to TRBJ2-5, with 7 nucleotides matching TRBD2. The germline V gene encodes CDR1 MNHEY and CDR2 SVGAGI. Trimming removed 5 bases from V and 11 bases from J; junction bases left unmatched: 17. This CDR3 is 15 amino acids long. The CDR3 DNA is TGTGCCAGCAGTATGGGGGGGACGGGACGCAATGAGCAGTACTTC. Protein product: CASSMGGTGRNEQYF.

This clonotype showed up just a few times. The rearrangement links TRBV3-1 to TRBJ2-1; 7 bases are shared with TRBD2. The CDR3 totals 16 residues. V gave up 4 bases and J gave up 6 bases; unmatched junction bases: 12. Germline CDR1 and CDR2: LGHDT and YNNKEL (reference sequence). CDR3 nucleotide sequence: TGTGCCAGCAGCCTTCGGACTAGTGTTCCGTTCAATGAGCAGTTCTTC. Its protein is CASSLRTSVPFNEQFF.

V and J are TRBV18 and TRBJ1-6, with TRBD1 as a possible D gene (6 bases). There are 13 residues in the CDR3. Trimming removed 6 bases at V and 7 bases at J, with 10 bases between. CDR1 KGHSH and CDR2 LQKENI come from the germline V gene. The CDR3 spells CASSFQGNSPLHF. The CDR3, as DNA: TGTGCCAGCTCCTTCCAGGGGAATTCACCCCTCCACTTT.

The chain employs TRBV10-3 and TRBJ1-5, with 7 bases that match TRBD1. Losses at the gene ends were 5 bases for V and 2 bases for J; bases not matched to a gene: 3. Germline CDR1 ENHRY, CDR2 SYGVKD. CDR3 length equals 14 residues. The CDR3 loop is CAISSGQGNQPQHF. CDR3 nucleotide sequence: TGTGCCATCAGTTCCGGACAGGGCAATCAGCCCCAGCATTTT.

The J gene is TRBJ2-3, the V gene TRBV15, with D maybe TRBD1 (5 bases). Germline V gene lookup returns CDR1 LNHNV and CDR2 YYDKDF (reference sequence). Trimming removed 5 bases at V and 4 bases at J, with 13 bases between. The length of the CDR3 is 14 residues. CDR3 loop: CATSRGAKSDTQYF. CDR3 bases: TGTGCCACCAGCCGTGGGGCGAAGTCAGATACGCAGTATTTT.

V usage is TRBV27 and J usage is TRBJ2-1; 7 nucleotides match TRBD2. Losses at the gene ends were 5 bases for V and 2 bases for J; bases not matched to a gene: 12. Germline-derived CDR1 and CDR2 are MNHEY and SMNVEV (reference sequence). The length of the CDR3 is 17 residues. CDR3 region: CASSPRTSSVPYNEQFF. CDR3 DNA: TGTGCCAGCAGTCCCCGGACTAGTTCGGTCCCCTACAATGAGCAGTTCTTC.

V usage is TRBV6-6 and J usage is TRBJ1-2, with 7 positions matching TRBD1. V lost 5 bases and J lost 5; bases outside the gene matches: 8. CDR3 length: 14 residues. CDR1 and CDR2 from the germline V gene are MNHNY and SVGAGI (reference sequence). The CDR3 region has the DNA TGTGCCAGCAGTAACGCAGGGGGTGGTTATGGCTACACCTTC. Its translation is CASSNAGGGYGYTF.

The genes are TRBV6-5 and TRBJ2-1; tentatively, D is TRBD1 (7 bases). CDR1 MNHEY and CDR2 SVGAGI come from the germline V gene. Between the trimmed V and J ends, which lost 7 bases and 1 base, there was a span of 17 bases. This CDR3 comprises 16 residues. The CDR3 sequence is CASTPRGARSYNEQFF. CDR3 DNA: TGTGCCAGCACCCCCAGGGGGGCCCGGTCCTACAATGAGCAGTTCTTC.

This rearrangement joins TRBV6-2 or TRBV6-3 to TRBJ2-7; D may correspond to TRBD1 or TRBD2 (6 bases each). The CDR3 sequence is 12 residues long. The V gene's germline CDR1 is MNHEY and CDR2 SVGEGT. Trimming took off 8 bases at V and 6 bases at J, with 14 bases between the two ends. CDR3: CASGGQYGEQYF. In nucleotides, the CDR3 is TGTGCCAGCGGGGGGCAGTATGGCGAGCAGTACTTC.

Points on this clonotype: No conserved phenylalanine or tryptophan ends this CDR3, so it is likely a read error. The chain is built from TRBV7-9 and TRBJ2-5, with D possibly matching TRBD1 (6 bases). Germline CDR1 SEHNR, CDR2 FQNEAQ (reference sequence). Deletions cut 5 bases from V and 11 bases from J, with 27 bases between. CDR3 length: 16 amino acids. The CDR3 region is CASSMPGVGAINEQYV. The CDR3 DNA reads as TGTGCCAGCAGCATGCCAGGGGTGGGGGCTATCAATGAGCAGTACGTC.

The rearrangement joins TRBV29-1 to TRBJ2-1; unclear D gene. Germline values: CDR1 SQVTM, CDR2 ANQGSEA. The V gene lost 5 bases and the J gene lost 5 bases, with 13 bases spanning the gap. The CDR3 consists of 13 residues. CDR3: CSVQPASNNEQFF. Here the CDR3 DNA reads TGCAGCGTTCAACCGGCCTCTAACAATGAGCAGTTCTTC.

This clonotype was found a few times. Compared with germline, one end of the junction differs, possibly owing to a read error. CDR3 coding DNA: TGTGCCAGCAGTCCCAGGGGGGGGTTCTCCCACGAGCAGTACTTC. Translating gives CASSPRGGFSHEQYF. This rearrangement joins TRBV5-5 to TRBJ2-7; D might be TRBD1 or TRBD2, each matching 7 bases. The CDR3 is 15 residues long. The germline V gene encodes CDR1 SGHKS and CDR2 YYEKEE (reference sequence).

The chain links TRBV10-3 to TRBJ2-7; 9 bases fit TRBD1. With 0 bases clipped from V and 10 bases from J, the junction kept 13 bases outside the gene matches. The V gene's germline CDR1 is ENHRY and CDR2 SYGVKD. The CDR3 has 16 amino acids. The CDR3 region has the DNA TGTGCCATCAGTGAGTCGGGACAGGGACGCCAAGAGATCCAGTACTTC. This sequence encodes CAISESGQGRQEIQYF.

The rearrangement joins TRBV7-3 to TRBJ2-3; 9 bases are shared with TRBD2. V lost 4 bases, J lost 4 bases, and 6 bases stayed unmatched. From germline, CDR1 is SGHTA and CDR2 FQGTGA. This CDR3 has 15 amino acids. The CDR3 DNA is TGTGCCAGCAGCTCCTCTAGCGGGGTATCAGATACGCAGTATTTT. The encoded protein is CASSSSSGVSDTQYF.

This clonotype was seen more than once but under ten times. This rearrangement joins TRBV6-5 to TRBJ2-5; D remains unclear. Per the germline V gene, CDR1 is MNHEY and CDR2 is SVGAGI. V lost 7 bases and J 7 bases, leaving 10 bases between the germline ends. This CDR3 has 11 residues. CDR3 nucleotides: TGTGCCAGCACTCGATTCGGGACCCAGTACTTC. It encodes CASTRFGTQYF.

This clonotype was seen a handful of times. CDR3 sequence: CATSRPPGNEQFF. DNA for the CDR3: TGTGCCACCAGCAGACCCCCGGGGAATGAGCAGTTCTTC. This chain joins TRBV15 and TRBJ2-1; D is possibly TRBD2 (5 bases). CDR3 size: 13 residues. The V and J ends lost 2 bases and 7 bases respectively, with 9 bases between them. Germline CDR1 is LNHNV and CDR2 is YYDKDF (reference sequence).

The genes are TRBV5-1 and TRBJ2-5; tentative D call: TRBD1 (5 bases). Deletions cut 2 bases from V and 3 bases from J, with 11 bases between. The V gene's germline CDR1 is SGHRS and CDR2 YFSETQ. CDR3 size: 14 residues. The CDR3 is CASSFGLQEETQYF. The CDR3 DNA reads TGCGCCAGCAGCTTCGGTCTACAGGAAGAGACCCAGTACTTC.

This clonotype has more than one count but fewer than ten. The rearrangement uses TRBV21-1 and TRBJ1-2; the table names TRBD1, a call not compared with the DNA. TRBV21-1 has pseudogene status. This CDR3 has 16 amino acids. CDR3 protein: CASSGGRDRGDYGYTF. The CDR3 region has the DNA TGTGCCAGCAGCGGGGGGAGGGACAGGGGTGACTATGGCTACACCTTC.

V usage is TRBV14 and J usage is TRBJ2-3; D may be TRBD1 (6 bases). There are 17 residues in the CDR3. CDR1 and CDR2 (germline): SGHDN, FVKESK. With 1 base removed from V and 7 bases from J, the gap between germline ends came to 21 bases. The CDR3 loop is CASSQAGGLAGEYTQYF. The CDR3 nucleotides are TGTGCCAGCAGCCAAGCTGGGGGTCTAGCAGGGGAATATACGCAGTATTTT. The full variable domain, completed using reference TRBV14 and TRBJ2-3, is EAGVTQFPSHSVIEKGQTVTLRCDPISGHDNLYWYRRVMGKEIKFLLHFVKESKQDESGMPNNRFLAERTGGTYSTLKVQPAELEDSGVYFCASSQAGGLAGEYTQYFGPGTRLTVL.

This chain joins TRBV6-1 and TRBJ2-3, with D perhaps matching TRBD2 (5 bases). This CDR3 has 12 residues. The V and J ends lost 8 bases and 4 bases respectively, with 10 bases between them. Germline CDR1 reads MNHNS; CDR2 reads SASEGT. The CDR3 here is CASARGPDTQYF. As DNA, the CDR3 is TGTGCCAGCGCCCGCGGGCCAGATACGCAGTATTTT.